The rows below give T cell receptor beta chains drawn from one sample of a study of cytomegalovirus exposure and HLA in healthy donors. Profiling relied on immunoSEQ multiplex PCR, and the TCRdb table lists in-frame clones only, not all of them. The repertoire holds 200,000 to 250,000 clones, with 75% to 90% as singletons. Sample: PBMCs. These receptors all come from a woman aged 40 to 50 in good health and CMV-seronegative. The CDR3 runs from the conserved cysteine through the conserved F or W. The D gene is left open where the match is weak. Size values are once, few and many counts, or a class for expanded clones, and some rows have none.

v_gene: TRBV30; d_gene: TRBD1; j_gene: TRBJ1-2; abundance: -; CDR3aa: CAWGQQGFYGYTF; CDR3nt: TGTGCCTGGGGTCAACAGGGGTTCTATGGCTACACCTTC
v_gene: TRBV28; d_gene: TRBD1; j_gene: TRBJ2-7; abundance: -; CDR3aa: CASSSAGGISYEQYF; CDR3nt: TGTGCCAGCAGTTCAGCAGGGGGTATCTCCTACGAGCAGTACTTC
v_gene: TRBV7-2; d_gene: -; j_gene: TRBJ2-7; abundance: -; CDR3aa: CASSRHGGPYEQYF; CDR3nt: TGTGCCAGCAGCCGACACGGGGGGCCCTACGAGCAGTACTTC
v_gene: TRBV6-6; d_gene: -; j_gene: TRBJ2-7; abundance: -; CDR3aa: CASNDPSSMEQYF; CDR3nt: TGTGCCAGCAATGATCCTTCCTCTATGGAGCAGTACTTC
v_gene: TRBV5-6; d_gene: TRBD1; j_gene: TRBJ1-1; abundance: -; CDR3aa: CASSLFGQGSVAFF; CDR3nt: TGTGCCAGCAGTCTATTCGGACAGGGAAGTGTGGCTTTCTTT
v_gene: TRBV4-1; d_gene: -; j_gene: TRBJ1-3; abundance: once; CDR3aa: CASSQGWLSGNTIYF; CDR3nt: TGCGCCAGCAGCCAAGGGTGGCTCTCTGGAAACACCATATATTTT
v_gene: TRBV5-1; d_gene: TRBD2; j_gene: TRBJ2-1; abundance: -; CDR3aa: CASSRASGYNEQFF; CDR3nt: TGCGCCAGCAGCCGAGCTAGCGGTTACAATGAGCAGTTCTTC
v_gene: TRBV4-1; d_gene: -; j_gene: TRBJ1-1; abundance: -; CDR3aa: CASSQEGTNTEAFF; CDR3nt: TGCGCCAGCAGCCAAGAGGGCACCAACACTGAAGCTTTCTTT
v_gene: TRBV5-1; d_gene: TRBD1; j_gene: TRBJ2-7; abundance: -; CDR3aa: CASSIGTAAYEQYF; CDR3nt: TGCGCCAGCAGTATAGGGACAGCCGCGTACGAGCAGTACTTC
v_gene: TRBV18; d_gene: TRBD2; j_gene: TRBJ2-7; abundance: -; CDR3aa: CASSPGEGSSYEQYF; CDR3nt: TGTGCCAGCTCACCGGGGGAGGGAAGCTCCTACGAGCAGTACTTC
v_gene: TRBV7-3; d_gene: -; j_gene: TRBJ2-3; abundance: -; CDR3aa: CASSWRAESTDTQYF; CDR3nt: TGTGCCAGCAGCTGGCGGGCCGAAAGCACAGATACGCAGTATTTT
v_gene: TRBV19; d_gene: -; j_gene: TRBJ1-1; abundance: -; CDR3aa: CASSLAHKILNTEAFF; CDR3nt: TGTGCCAGTAGTTTAGCCCACAAGATCTTGAACACTGAAGCTTTCTTT
v_gene: TRBV30; d_gene: -; j_gene: TRBJ2-3; abundance: -; CDR3aa: CAWSALAYSTDTQYF; CDR3nt: TGTGCCTGGAGTGCCTTAGCGTATAGCACAGATACGCAGTATTTT
v_gene: TRBV18; d_gene: TRBD2; j_gene: TRBJ2-2; abundance: -; CDR3aa: CASSPVLAGVSTGELFF; CDR3nt: TGTGCCAGCTCACCCGTACTAGCGGGAGTGAGCACCGGGGAGCTGTTTTTT
v_gene: TRBV5-1; d_gene: TRBD1; j_gene: TRBJ1-2; abundance: -; CDR3aa: CASSLVSQTGFYGYTF; CDR3nt: TGCGCCAGCAGCTTGGTCTCCCAGACAGGGTTTTATGGCTACACCTTC
v_gene: TRBV5-4; d_gene: TRBD1; j_gene: TRBJ2-5; abundance: -; CDR3aa: CASSSYQGAPRETQYF; CDR3nt: TGTGCCAGCAGCTCATATCAGGGGGCGCCCCGAGAGACCCAGTACTTC
v_gene: TRBV15; d_gene: TRBD2; j_gene: TRBJ2-3; abundance: -; CDR3aa: CATSRPLAGGGSDTQYF; CDR3nt: TGTGCCACCAGCAGACCTCTAGCGGGAGGTGGGTCAGATACGCAGTATTTT
v_gene: TRBV4-1; d_gene: -; j_gene: TRBJ2-7; abundance: -; CDR3aa: CASSQDMSPGYEQYF; CDR3nt: TGCGCCAGCAGCCAAGATATGTCGCCGGGGTACGAGCAGTACTTC
v_gene: TRBV29-1; d_gene: TRBD1; j_gene: TRBJ1-2; abundance: -; CDR3aa: CSVSGQGDGYTF; CDR3nt: TGCAGCGTTTCCGGCCAGGGGGATGGCTACACCTTC
v_gene: TRBV27; d_gene: TRBD1; j_gene: TRBJ1-1; abundance: -; CDR3aa: CASSSGQGGGPRAEAFF; CDR3nt: TGTGCCAGCAGTTCTGGACAGGGAGGAGGTCCAAGGGCTGAAGCTTTCTTT
v_gene: TRBV5-1; d_gene: -; j_gene: TRBJ2-3; abundance: -; CDR3aa: CASSLTGSDTQYF; CDR3nt: TGCGCCAGCAGCTTAACAGGGTCAGATACGCAGTATTTT
v_gene: TRBV18; d_gene: TRBD2; j_gene: TRBJ2-2; abundance: once; CDR3aa: CASSSVTAGASGELFF; CDR3nt: TGTGCCAGCTCATCCGTGACTGCGGGAGCATCCGGGGAGCTGTTTTTT
v_gene: TRBV5-1; d_gene: -; j_gene: TRBJ2-1; abundance: -; CDR3aa: CARGGASGGNEQFF; CDR3nt: TGCGCCAGGGGGGGGGCTAGTGGGGGCAATGAGCAGTTCTTC
v_gene: TRBV28; d_gene: -; j_gene: TRBJ1-2; abundance: -; CDR3aa: CASTPSPRQRGYTF; CDR3nt: TGTGCCAGCACCCCAAGTCCGAGACAGAGAGGCTACACCTTC
v_gene: TRBV10-1; d_gene: -; j_gene: TRBJ2-7; abundance: -; CDR3aa: CASSKASTYEQYF; CDR3nt: TGCGCCAGCAGTAAAGCTAGCACCTACGAGCAGTACTTC
v_gene: TRBV30; d_gene: -; j_gene: TRBJ1-2; abundance: -; CDR3aa: CAWSDTLYGYTF; CDR3nt: TGTGCCTGGAGCGACACCTTATATGGCTACACCTTC
v_gene: TRBV28; d_gene: -; j_gene: TRBJ1-2; abundance: once; CDR3aa: CASSLGSIGQRYGYTF; CDR3nt: TGTGCCAGCAGTTTAGGGAGTATCGGACAGCGTTATGGCTACACCTTC
v_gene: TRBV10-2; d_gene: -; j_gene: TRBJ1-2; abundance: -; CDR3aa: CASSEGPYGYTF; CDR3nt: TGCGCCAGCAGTGAGGGGCCCTACGGCTACACCTTC
v_gene: TRBV7-3; d_gene: TRBD2; j_gene: TRBJ2-3; abundance: -; CDR3aa: CASSWGLAGPTDTQYF; CDR3nt: TGTGCCAGCAGCTGGGGACTAGCGGGCCCCACAGATACGCAGTATTTT
v_gene: TRBV6-5; d_gene: -; j_gene: TRBJ1-1; abundance: -; CDR3aa: CASSEGGNTEAFF; CDR3nt: TGTGCCAGCAGCGAAGGAGGGAACACTGAAGCTTTCTTT
v_gene: TRBV19; d_gene: -; j_gene: TRBJ1-4; abundance: -; CDR3aa: CASRYGTGVPNEKLFF; CDR3nt: TGTGCCAGTAGGTACGGTACGGGGGTGCCTAATGAAAAACTGTTTTTT
v_gene: TRBV18; d_gene: TRBD2; j_gene: TRBJ2-3; abundance: -; CDR3aa: CASSPSSGRSNTQYF; CDR3nt: TGTGCCAGCTCACCCTCTAGCGGGAGGTCGAATACGCAGTATTTT
v_gene: TRBV6-6; d_gene: -; j_gene: TRBJ2-3; abundance: once; CDR3aa: CASSYAGDDTQYF; CDR3nt: TGTGCCAGCAGTTACGCAGGGGACGATACGCAGTATTTT
v_gene: TRBV7-9; d_gene: TRBD1; j_gene: TRBJ1-2; abundance: few; CDR3aa: CASSSTGAYGYTF; CDR3nt: TGTGCCAGCAGCTCTACAGGGGCTTATGGCTACACCTTC
v_gene: TRBV4-2; d_gene: -; j_gene: TRBJ2-1; abundance: -; CDR3aa: CASSQELATYNEQFF; CDR3nt: TGTGCCAGCAGCCAAGAACTAGCCACCTACAATGAGCAGTTCTTC
v_gene: TRBV9; d_gene: -; j_gene: TRBJ2-3; abundance: -; CDR3aa: CASSARGDTQYF; CDR3nt: TGTGCCAGCAGCGCCCGGGGGGATACGCAGTATTTT
v_gene: TRBV6-6; d_gene: -; j_gene: TRBJ1-2; abundance: -; CDR3aa: CASSYPGNHYGYIF; CDR3nt: TGTGCCAGCAGTTACCCCGGGAATCACTATGGCTACATCTTC
v_gene: TRBV18; d_gene: -; j_gene: TRBJ1-5; abundance: -; CDR3aa: CASSPLQGSGRPQHF; CDR3nt: TGTGCCAGCTCACCACTACAGGGCAGCGGGAGGCCCCAGCATTTT
v_gene: TRBV5-1; d_gene: -; j_gene: TRBJ2-5; abundance: -; CDR3aa: CASSFSQGQETQYF; CDR3nt: TGCGCCAGCAGCTTTTCTCAGGGCCAAGAGACCCAGTACTTC
v_gene: TRBV5-1; d_gene: -; j_gene: TRBJ2-7; abundance: few; CDR3aa: CASSVGGTRADEQYF; CDR3nt: TGCGCCAGCAGCGTTGGCGGGACGAGGGCGGACGAGCAGTACTTC
v_gene: TRBV11-2; d_gene: TRBD1; j_gene: TRBJ2-7; abundance: -; CDR3aa: CASSSDRGLGEQYF; CDR3nt: TGTGCCAGCAGCTCCGACAGGGGTCTCGGCGAGCAGTACTTC
v_gene: TRBV2; d_gene: -; j_gene: TRBJ2-1; abundance: -; CDR3aa: CASSPPSSYNEQFF; CDR3nt: TGTGCCAGCAGTCCTCCGAGCTCCTACAATGAGCAGTTCTTC
v_gene: TRBV25-1; d_gene: -; j_gene: TRBJ1-1; abundance: few; CDR3aa: CASSEGQSRTEAFF; CDR3nt: TGTGCCAGCAGTGAGGGACAATCAAGGACTGAAGCTTTCTTT
v_gene: TRBV18; d_gene: -; j_gene: TRBJ2-5; abundance: -; CDR3aa: CASSPMSQETQYF; CDR3nt: TGTGCCAGCTCACCAATGTCACAAGAGACCCAGTACTTC
v_gene: TRBV28; d_gene: -; j_gene: TRBJ2-1; abundance: -; CDR3aa: CASSLAGANSYNEQFF; CDR3nt: TGTGCCAGCAGTTTAGCAGGGGCCAACTCCTACAATGAGCAGTTCTTC
v_gene: TRBV10-1; d_gene: -; j_gene: TRBJ2-1; abundance: -; CDR3aa: CASSDPEANEQFF; CDR3nt: TGCGCCAGCAGTGATCCCGAGGCCAATGAGCAGTTCTTC
v_gene: TRBV7-8; d_gene: -; j_gene: TRBJ1-2; abundance: -; CDR3aa: CASSLDERPSDQGYTF; CDR3nt: TGTGCCAGCAGCTTAGACGAGCGCCCAAGCGACCAAGGCTACACCTTC
v_gene: TRBV18; d_gene: TRBD1; j_gene: TRBJ2-7; abundance: -; CDR3aa: CASSPLGQGGGVHEQYF; CDR3nt: TGTGCCAGCTCACCATTGGGACAGGGAGGTGGTGTCCACGAGCAGTACTTC
v_gene: TRBV7-9; d_gene: -; j_gene: TRBJ2-6; abundance: -; CDR3aa: CASSLELGSSGANVLTF; CDR3nt: TGTGCCAGCAGCTTAGAGTTAGGGAGTTCTGGGGCCAACGTCCTGACTTTC
v_gene: TRBV6-1; d_gene: -; j_gene: TRBJ2-5; abundance: -; CDR3aa: CASSEALGGRYQETQYF; CDR3nt: TGTGCCAGCAGTGAAGCGCTGGGGGGACGGTACCAAGAGACCCAGTACTTC
v_gene: TRBV11-2; d_gene: TRBD1; j_gene: TRBJ1-1; abundance: -; CDR3aa: CAGSLTGGTEAFF; CDR3nt: TGTGCCGGCAGCTTAACAGGGGGCACTGAAGCTTTCTTT
v_gene: TRBV7-2; d_gene: TRBD1; j_gene: TRBJ1-2; abundance: -; CDR3aa: CASSSPGTGKYGYTF; CDR3nt: TGTGCCAGCAGCTCCCCCGGGACAGGGAAATATGGCTACACCTTC